This T cell receptor beta chain appears in the sequencing data of a study of T-cell memory formation after mild COVID-19. There are 17 residues in the CDR3. Per the germline V gene, CDR1 is SGHTA and CDR2 is FQGNSA. V dropped 5 bases and J dropped 0; count of bases not matched to a gene: 8. TCRdb independently ran MiXCR on the 5' RACE reads; one entry per CDR3 protein. The sample shows over 450,000 distinct CDR3 sequences, roughly 20% of them seen only once. This chain joins TRBV7-2 and TRBJ1-1; 11 nucleotides align to TRBD1. This TCR came from an adult woman who had mild COVID-19 (a few samples of this study predate the infection). Cell type and time point are not known. Sequencing was performed on PBMCs or a T cell subset sorted from them (not recorded which). The CDR3 nucleotides are TGTGCCAGCAGCACTCTGGACAGGGGGCGGATGAACACTGAAGCTTTCTTT. As protein: CASSTLDRGRMNTEAFF. Combining the CDR3 with reference TRBV7-2 and TRBJ1-1 gives the whole variable domain GAGVSQSPSNKVTEKGKDVELRCDPISGHTALYWYRQSLGQGLEFLIYFQGNSAPDKSGLPSDRFSAERTGGSVSTLTIQRTQQEDSAVYLCASSTLDRGRMNTEAFFGQGTRLTVV.